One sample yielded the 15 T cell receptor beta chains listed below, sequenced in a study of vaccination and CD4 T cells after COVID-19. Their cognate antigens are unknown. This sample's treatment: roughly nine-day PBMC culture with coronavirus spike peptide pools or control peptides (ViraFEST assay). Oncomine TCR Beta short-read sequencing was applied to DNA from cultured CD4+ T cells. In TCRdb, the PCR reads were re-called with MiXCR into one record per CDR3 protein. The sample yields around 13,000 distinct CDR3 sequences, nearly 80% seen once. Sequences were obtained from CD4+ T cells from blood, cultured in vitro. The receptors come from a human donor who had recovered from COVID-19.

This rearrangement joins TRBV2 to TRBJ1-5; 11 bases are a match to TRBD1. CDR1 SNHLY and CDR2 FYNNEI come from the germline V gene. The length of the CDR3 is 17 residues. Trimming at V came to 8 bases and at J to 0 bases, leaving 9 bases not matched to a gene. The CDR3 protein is CASGGTGGNYSNQPQHF. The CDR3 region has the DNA TGTGCCAGCGGGGGGACAGGGGGGAATTATAGCAATCAGCCCCAGCATTTT.

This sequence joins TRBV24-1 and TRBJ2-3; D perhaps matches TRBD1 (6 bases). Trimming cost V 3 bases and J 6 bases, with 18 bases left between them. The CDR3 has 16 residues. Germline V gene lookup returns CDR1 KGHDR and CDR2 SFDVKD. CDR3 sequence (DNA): TGTGCCACCAGTGATGCGATGGGGCAGGGGAGCGATACGCAGTATTTT. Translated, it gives CATSDAMGQGSDTQYF.

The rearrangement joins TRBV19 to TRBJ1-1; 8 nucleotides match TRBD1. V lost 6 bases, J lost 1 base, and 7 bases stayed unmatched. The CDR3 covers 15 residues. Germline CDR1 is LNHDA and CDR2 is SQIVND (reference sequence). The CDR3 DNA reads TGTGCCAGTAGAAACGCCGGGACAGGGAACACTGAAGCTTTCTTT. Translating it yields CASRNAGTGNTEAFF.

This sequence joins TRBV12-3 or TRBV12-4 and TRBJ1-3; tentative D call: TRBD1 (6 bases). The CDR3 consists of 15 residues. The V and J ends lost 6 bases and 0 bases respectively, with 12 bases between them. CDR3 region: CASRKQGLSGNTIYF. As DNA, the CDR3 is TGTGCCAGCAGGAAACAGGGCCTCTCTGGAAACACCATATATTTT.

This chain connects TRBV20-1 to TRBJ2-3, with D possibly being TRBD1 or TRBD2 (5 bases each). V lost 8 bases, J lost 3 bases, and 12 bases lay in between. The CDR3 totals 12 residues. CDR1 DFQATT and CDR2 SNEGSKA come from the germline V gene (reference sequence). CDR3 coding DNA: TGCAGTACCCGGGACGGGACAGATACGCAGTATTTT. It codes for CSTRDGTDTQYF.

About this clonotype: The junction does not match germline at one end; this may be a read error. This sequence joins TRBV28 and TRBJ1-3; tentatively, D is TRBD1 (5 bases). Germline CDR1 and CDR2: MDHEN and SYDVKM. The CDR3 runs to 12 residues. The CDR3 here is CASSFRTGTADF. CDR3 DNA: TGTGCCAGCAGTTTTAGAACCGGGACGGCGGATTTT.

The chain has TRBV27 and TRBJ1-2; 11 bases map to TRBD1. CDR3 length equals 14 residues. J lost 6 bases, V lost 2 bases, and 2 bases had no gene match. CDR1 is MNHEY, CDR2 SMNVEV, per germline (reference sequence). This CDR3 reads CASSLGQGADGYTF. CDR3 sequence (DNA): TGTGCCAGCAGTTTAGGACAGGGGGCTGATGGCTACACCTTC.

The chain's CDR3 is CASSPRSMNTEAFF. In DNA form, the CDR3 reads TGTGCCAGCAGCCCCCGCAGCATGAACACTGAAGCTTTCTTT. The V call is TRBV11-2, the J call TRBJ1-1, with D unresolved. V lost 5 bases, J lost 0 bases, and 10 bases lay in between. The CDR3 length is 14 residues. The V gene's germline CDR1 is SGHAT and CDR2 FQNNGV.

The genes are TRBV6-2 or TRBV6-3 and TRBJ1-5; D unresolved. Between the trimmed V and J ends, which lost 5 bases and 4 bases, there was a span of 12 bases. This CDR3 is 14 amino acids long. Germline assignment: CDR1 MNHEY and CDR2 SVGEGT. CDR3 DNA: TGTGCCAGCAGTCCACCCCCAGGAAATCAGCCCCAGCATTTT. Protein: CASSPPPGNQPQHF.

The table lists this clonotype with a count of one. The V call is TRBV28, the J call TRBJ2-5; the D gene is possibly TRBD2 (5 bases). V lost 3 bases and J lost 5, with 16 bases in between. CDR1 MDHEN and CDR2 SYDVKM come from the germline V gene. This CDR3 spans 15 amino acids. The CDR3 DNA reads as TGTGCCAGCAGTTTCACTAGGCTCTTGAGGGAGACCCAGTACTTC. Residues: CASSFTRLLRETQYF. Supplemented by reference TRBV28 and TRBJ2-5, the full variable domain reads DVKVTQSSRYLVKRTGEKVFLECVQDMDHENMFWYRQDPGLGLRLIYFSYDVKMKEKGDIPEGYSVSREKKERFSLILESASTNQTSMYLCASSFTRLLRETQYFGPGTRLLVL.

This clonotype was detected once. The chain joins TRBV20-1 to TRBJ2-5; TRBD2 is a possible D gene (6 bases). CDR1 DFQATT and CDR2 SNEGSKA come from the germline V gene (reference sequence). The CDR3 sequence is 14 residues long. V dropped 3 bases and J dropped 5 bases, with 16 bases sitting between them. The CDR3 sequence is CSASRHGSWETQYF. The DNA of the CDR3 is TGCAGTGCTAGTCGTCACGGGAGCTGGGAGACCCAGTACTTC.

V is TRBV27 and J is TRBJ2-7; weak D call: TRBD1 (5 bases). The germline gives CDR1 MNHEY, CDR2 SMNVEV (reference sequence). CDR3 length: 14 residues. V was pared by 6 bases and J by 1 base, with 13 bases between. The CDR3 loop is CASRIRPGSYEQYF. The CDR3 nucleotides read TGTGCCAGCAGGATCCGACCAGGGTCCTACGAGCAGTACTTC.

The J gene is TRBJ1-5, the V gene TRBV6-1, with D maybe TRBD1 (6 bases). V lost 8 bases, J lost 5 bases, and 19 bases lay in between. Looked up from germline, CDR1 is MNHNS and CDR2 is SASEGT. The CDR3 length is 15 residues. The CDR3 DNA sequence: TGTGCCAGCTACGATCCGGGGGGGCTTTATCAGCCCCAGCATTTT. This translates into CASYDPGGLYQPQHF.

The DNA for the CDR3 is TGTGCCAGCAATTGGGGCAGGTCGAGTCCCGCACAGCCCCAGCATTTT. Translating it yields CASNWGRSSPAQPQHF. The rearrangement links TRBV2 to TRBJ1-5, with D possibly matching TRBD1 (5 bases). Trimming removed 7 bases at V and 7 bases at J, with 23 bases between. Germline CDR1 SNHLY, CDR2 FYNNEI. This CDR3 is built from 16 residues. The complete variable domain, with remaining parts taken from reference TRBV2 and TRBJ1-5, reads EPEVTQTPSHQVTQMGQEVILRCVPISNHLYFYWYRQILGQKVEFLVSFYNNEISEKSEIFDDQFSVERPDGSNFTLKIRSTKLEDSAMYFCASNWGRSSPAQPQHFGDGTRLSIL.

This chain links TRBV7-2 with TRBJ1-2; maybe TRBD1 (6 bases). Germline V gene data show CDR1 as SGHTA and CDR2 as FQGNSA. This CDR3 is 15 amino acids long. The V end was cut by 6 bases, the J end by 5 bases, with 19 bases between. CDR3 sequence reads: CASREGTPLRYGYTF. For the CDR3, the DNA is TGTGCCAGCAGAGAAGGGACACCCCTTAGGTATGGCTACACCTTC. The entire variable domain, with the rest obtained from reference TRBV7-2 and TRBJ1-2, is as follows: GAGVSQSPSNKVTEKGKDVELRCDPISGHTALYWYRQSLGQGLEFLIYFQGNSAPDKSGLPSDRFSAERTGGSVSTLTIQRTQQEDSAVYLCASREGTPLRYGYTFGSGTRLTVV.